These 6 T cell receptor beta chains share one sample of origin, sequenced in a study of early T cells in non-severe SARS-CoV-2 infection. Each CDR3 protein is one row after TCRdb ran MiXCR on the 5' RACE reads. The data contain around 100,000 distinct CDR3 sequences, about 12% of them singletons. Sequenced material: whole blood. The receptors stem from an adult who was a healthcare worker with PCR-confirmed SARS-CoV-2 infection or an uninfected control (not recorded which).

This clonotype is medium-sized by share. The V gene is TRBV12-3 or TRBV12-4, the J gene TRBJ2-1; D may be TRBD1 (5 bases). Trimming took off 6 bases at V and 7 bases at J, with 7 bases between the two ends. The CDR3 sequence is 11 residues long. The CDR3 DNA reads as TGTGCCAGCAGAGGGGCGAATGAGCAGTTCTTC. It codes for CASRGANEQFF.

This rearrangement joins TRBV7-2 to TRBJ2-7; D is undetermined. The V gene lost 0 bases and the J gene lost 6 bases, with 6 bases spanning the gap. From germline, CDR1 is SGHTA and CDR2 FQGNSA. The CDR3 length is 12 residues. CDR3 sequence: CASSLARSEQYF. DNA for the CDR3: TGTGCCAGCAGCTTAGCCAGGAGCGAGCAGTACTTC.

The sample holds a few counts of this clonotype. The chain uses TRBV3-1 and TRBJ2-1; 7 bases map to TRBD2. Per germline, CDR1 LGHDT and CDR2 YNNKEL (reference sequence). The V segment lost 3 bases and the J segment 1 base; nucleotides outside the gene matches: 6. This CDR3 is 16 amino acids long. The CDR3 protein is CASSHTGRGSYNEQFF. In DNA, the CDR3 is TGTGCCAGCAGCCACACGGGGCGGGGGTCCTACAATGAGCAGTTCTTC.

At least ten counts were recorded for this clonotype. V usage is TRBV6-6 and J usage is TRBJ1-1; no reliable D call. The CDR3 consists of 11 residues. Germline loops: CDR1 MNHNY, CDR2 SVGAGI (reference sequence). With 7 bases removed from V and 3 bases from J, the gap between germline ends came to 6 bases. CDR3 sequence reads: CASIQDTEAFF. Here the CDR3 DNA reads TGTGCCAGCATCCAGGACACTGAAGCTTTCTTT.

The sample holds many counts of this clonotype. The chain links TRBV6-5 to TRBJ1-1; no definite D call. V lost 6 bases and J 4 bases, leaving 15 bases between the germline ends. The CDR3 contains 14 residues. From germline, CDR1 is MNHEY and CDR2 SVGAGI. CDR3 sequence (DNA): TGTGCCAGCAGAAAACAGAGGGAGAGCACTGAAGCTTTCTTT. This codes for CASRKQRESTEAFF.

The gene calls are TRBV10-1 and TRBJ2-1, with 14 bases lining up with TRBD2. With V trimmed by 3 bases and J by 4 bases, 5 bases remained unmatched. This CDR3 contains 17 residues. Germline V CDR1 and CDR2: WNHNN, SYGVQD (reference sequence). The CDR3 loop reads CASSDGGLAGEYNEQFF. The DNA of the CDR3 is TGCGCCAGCAGTGATGGGGGACTAGCGGGAGAGTACAATGAGCAGTTCTTC.